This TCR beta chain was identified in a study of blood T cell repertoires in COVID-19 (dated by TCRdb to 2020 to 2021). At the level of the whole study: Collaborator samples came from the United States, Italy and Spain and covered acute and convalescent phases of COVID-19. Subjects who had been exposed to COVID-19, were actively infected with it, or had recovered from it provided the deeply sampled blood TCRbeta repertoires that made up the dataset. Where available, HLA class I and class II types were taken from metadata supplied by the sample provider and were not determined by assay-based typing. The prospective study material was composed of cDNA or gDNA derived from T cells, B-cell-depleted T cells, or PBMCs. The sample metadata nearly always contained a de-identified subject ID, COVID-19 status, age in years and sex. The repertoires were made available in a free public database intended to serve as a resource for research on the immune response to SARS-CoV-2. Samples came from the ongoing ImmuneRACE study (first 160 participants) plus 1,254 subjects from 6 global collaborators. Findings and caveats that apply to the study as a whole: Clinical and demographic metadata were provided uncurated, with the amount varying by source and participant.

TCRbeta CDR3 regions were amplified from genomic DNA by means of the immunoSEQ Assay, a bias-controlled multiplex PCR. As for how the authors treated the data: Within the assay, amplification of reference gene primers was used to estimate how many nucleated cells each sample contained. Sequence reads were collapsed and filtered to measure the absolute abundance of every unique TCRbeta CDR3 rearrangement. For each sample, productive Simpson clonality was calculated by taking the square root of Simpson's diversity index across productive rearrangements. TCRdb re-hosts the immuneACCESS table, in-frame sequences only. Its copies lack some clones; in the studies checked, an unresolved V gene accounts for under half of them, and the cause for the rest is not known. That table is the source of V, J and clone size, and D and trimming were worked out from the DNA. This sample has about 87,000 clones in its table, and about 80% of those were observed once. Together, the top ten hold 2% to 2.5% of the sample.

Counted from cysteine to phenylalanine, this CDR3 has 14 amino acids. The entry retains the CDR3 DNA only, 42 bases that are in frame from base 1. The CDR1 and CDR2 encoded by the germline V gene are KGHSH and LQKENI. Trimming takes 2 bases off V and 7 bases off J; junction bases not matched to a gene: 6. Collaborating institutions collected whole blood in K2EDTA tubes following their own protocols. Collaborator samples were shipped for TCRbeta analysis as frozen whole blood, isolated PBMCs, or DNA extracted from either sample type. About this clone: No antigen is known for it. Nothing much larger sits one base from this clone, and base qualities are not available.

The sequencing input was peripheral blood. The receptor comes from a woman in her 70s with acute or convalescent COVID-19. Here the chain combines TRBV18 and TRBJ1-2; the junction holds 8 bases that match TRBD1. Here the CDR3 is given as CASSPNQGASGYTF. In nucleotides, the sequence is TGTGCCAGCTCACCAAACCAGGGGGCAAGTGGCTACACCTTC.